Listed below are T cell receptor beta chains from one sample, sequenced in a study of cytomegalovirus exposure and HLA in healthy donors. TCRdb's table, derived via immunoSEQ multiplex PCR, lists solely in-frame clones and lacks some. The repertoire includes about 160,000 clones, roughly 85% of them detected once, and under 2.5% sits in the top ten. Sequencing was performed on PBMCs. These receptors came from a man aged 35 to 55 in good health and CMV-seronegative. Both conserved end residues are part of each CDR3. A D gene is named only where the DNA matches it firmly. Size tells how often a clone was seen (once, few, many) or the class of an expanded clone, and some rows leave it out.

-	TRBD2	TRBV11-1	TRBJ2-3	CASSSTSGSRNTQYF	TGTGCCAGCAGCTCAACTAGCGGGAGTCGAAATACGCAGTATTTT
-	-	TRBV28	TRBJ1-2	CASSLLVTPNYGYTF	TGTGCCAGCAGTTTGTTAGTGACACCTAACTATGGCTACACCTTC
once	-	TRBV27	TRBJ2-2	CASSFGLNTGELFF	TGTGCCAGCAGTTTCGGACTCAACACCGGGGAGCTGTTTTTT
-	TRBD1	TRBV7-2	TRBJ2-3	CASSYDPGTGIWYF	TGTGCCAGCAGCTACGACCCCGGGACAGGAATATGGTATTTT
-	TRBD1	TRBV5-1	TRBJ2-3	CASSSEVQGPTDTQYF	TGCGCCAGCAGCTCGGAAGTACAGGGGCCCACAGATACGCAGTATTTT
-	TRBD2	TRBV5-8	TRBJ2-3	CASSLAGVDTDTQYF	TGTGCCAGCAGCTTAGCGGGGGTAGACACAGATACGCAGTATTTT
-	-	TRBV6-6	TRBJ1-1	CASSPYREAFF	TGTGCCAGCAGTCCGTACAGGGAAGCTTTCTTT
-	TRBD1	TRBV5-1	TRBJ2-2	CASSKTGGRNTGELFF	TGCGCCAGCAGCAAAACAGGGGGGAGGAACACCGGGGAGCTGTTTTTT
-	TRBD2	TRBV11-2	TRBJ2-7	CASSSGLAFYEQYF	TGTGCCAGCAGCTCAGGACTAGCGTTCTACGAGCAGTACTTC
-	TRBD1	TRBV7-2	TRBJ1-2	CASSPDRGTGYTF	TGTGCCAGCAGCCCGGACAGGGGGACCGGCTACACCTTC
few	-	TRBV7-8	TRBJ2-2	CASSPSSYGELFF	TGTGCCAGCAGCCCCTCTAGTTACGGGGAGCTGTTTTTT
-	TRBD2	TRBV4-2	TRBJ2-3	CASRLLAGESDTQYF	TGTGCCAGCAGACTACTAGCGGGAGAGAGTGATACGCAGTATTTT
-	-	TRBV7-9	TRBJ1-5	CSSSLWSGAENQPQHF	TGTTCCAGCAGCTTATGGTCCGGAGCGGAAAATCAGCCCCAGCATTTT
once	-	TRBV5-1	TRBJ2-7	CASSLAAGRGGEQYF	TGCGCCAGCAGCTTGGCGGCAGGGCGGGGCGGCGAGCAGTACTTC
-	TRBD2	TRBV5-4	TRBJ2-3	CASSRGGTSGGTDTQYF	TGTGCCAGCAGCCGCGGTGGGACTAGCGGGGGAACAGATACGCAGTATTTT
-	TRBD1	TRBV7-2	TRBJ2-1	CASSLTGSSYNEQFF	TGTGCCAGCAGCTTGACAGGGAGCTCCTACAATGAGCAGTTCTTC
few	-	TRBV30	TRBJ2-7	CAWSVGRSYEQYF	TGTGCCTGGAGTGTTGGCAGGTCCTACGAGCAGTACTTC